Below, one TCR beta chain is given with its context. Antigen: not known. A read error may explain this, as a much larger clone is one base away. The CDR3 contains 14 residues. CDR1 and CDR2 (germline): MGHRA, YSYEKL. Sorting isolated naive CD8 T cells as CD8+CD4-CCR7+CD45RA+ events. Methods described previously were used for bulk TCR libraries, and listed TCR primers were applied. TCRdb analysed the PCR reads with MiXCR anew, one entry per CDR3 protein. The repertoire holds tens of thousands of distinct CDR3 sequences, with under 30% as singletons. This entry comes from a study of molecular identifiers for immune sequencing clone quantification. Whole-study findings and limits: In CMV-specific effectors, clones above 20 copies held over 99% of molecules; naive, under 1%. A single cell's spiked Jurkat TCR RNA was reportedly detectable among under 1.1 million naive cells.

Sample: naive CD8+ T cells from blood, with Jurkat cell RNA spiked in. Subset defined: FACS-sorted CD8+CD4-CCR7+CD45RA+ naive T cells. The origin of this receptor is a human donor in good health. Some libraries in this study had Jurkat cell RNA spiked in. The V call is TRBV4-1, the J call TRBJ1-5; D is unresolved. For the CDR3, the DNA is TGCGTCAGCAGCCAAGACATAGACAATCAGCCCCAGCATTTT. Translating gives CVSSQDIDNQPQHF.